This T cell receptor (beta chain) is from a study of vaccination effects on CD4 cells after COVID-19. Clones were sequenced by immunoSEQ multiplex PCR, and TCRdb holds only the in-frame ones, with some missing. This sample has about 14,000 clones, with over 70% found just once. V was clipped by 7 bases and J by 4 bases, with 17 bases between them. Germline V gene sequence: CDR1 SGHNT, CDR2 YYREEE (reference sequence). The CDR3 extends over 14 amino acids. The ViraFEST assay expanded antigen-specific CD4+ T cells with viral peptide pools before sequencing. Culture proceeded for 10 days, and CD4+ T cells were then isolated. PCR showed that the person got SARS-CoV-2 infection at some point between March and December 2020. Each participant received a vaccine that was either BNT162b2 or mRNA-1273, given as two doses. Regarding the study as a whole: Convalescents' post-vaccination spike-reactive clones were chiefly new, vaccine-induced ones.

This clone was picked up a small number of times. The antigen is not known. The sequences come from CD4+ T cells from PBMCs cultured with SARS-CoV-2 spike peptides, collected after COVID-19 vaccination. The receptor was derived from a human donor who had a prior SARS-CoV-2 infection. The V gene is TRBV5-4, the J gene TRBJ1-1; D remains ambiguous. The CDR3 DNA reads TGTGCCAGCTGGACGGGGAGGGAGATCACTGAAGCTTTCTTT. Translated, it gives CASWTGREITEAFF.